These 21 T cell receptor beta chains came from one sample sequenced in a study of T cells in Graves' hyperthyroidism and ophthalmopathy. Amplified regions were TCR beta CDR3 sequences from RNA transcripts. An initial round of RT-PCR targeting the TCR CDR3 relied on the HTBI primer set. Each CDR3 protein gets one entry after TCRdb re-called the multiplex PCR reads with MiXCR. The sample lists about 260,000 distinct CDR3 sequences; about 20% were seen once. The sequenced sample was blood. Source of these receptors: a man aged 25 to 40 with Graves' ophthalmopathy.

At least ten counts were recorded for this clonotype. The chain uses TRBV3-1 and TRBJ2-7; TRBD1 might be the D (5 bases). Per the germline V gene, CDR1 is LGHDT and CDR2 is YNNKEL (reference sequence). Trimming removed 0 bases from V and 0 bases from J, with 9 bases in between. The CDR3 runs to 15 residues. CDR3 in amino acids: CASSQDYRSSYEQYF. The CDR3 DNA follows: TGTGCCAGCAGCCAAGATTACAGGAGCTCCTACGAGCAGTACTTC.

The V and J genes are TRBV19 and TRBJ1-5; TRBD1 matches at 12 bases. The CDR3 is 19 amino acids. V lost 4 bases and J lost 0; bases outside the gene matches: 10. Per the germline V gene, CDR1 is LNHDA and CDR2 is SQIVND (reference sequence). The CDR3 reads CASSTRTGTGGYSNQPQHF. CDR3 DNA: TGTGCCAGTAGTACTCGAACCGGGACAGGGGGCTATAGCAATCAGCCCCAGCATTTT.

This clonotype was counted only a few times. The rearrangement uses TRBV4-1 and TRBJ1-3; D ambiguous. The CDR3 spans 14 residues. In germline, CDR1 is MGHRA, CDR2 YSYEKL. Trimming took 4 bases from V and 2 from J, leaving 9 bases between them. The CDR3 sequence is CASSPWTAGNTIYF. The CDR3 coding sequence is TGCGCCAGCAGCCCCTGGACGGCTGGAAACACCATATATTTT.

V usage is TRBV30 and J usage is TRBJ2-4; D gene uncertain. The length of the CDR3 is 14 residues. Per germline, CDR1 GTSNPN and CDR2 SVGIG (reference sequence). V was clipped by 1 base and J by 7 bases, with 14 bases between them. The CDR3 sequence is CAWSAYQIPNIQYF. The CDR3 coding sequence is TGTGCCTGGAGTGCCTACCAGATCCCCAACATTCAGTACTTC.

The rearrangement links TRBV6-2 or TRBV6-3 to TRBJ2-1; D uncertain. The length of the CDR3 is 15 residues. V was clipped by 7 bases and J by 1 base, with 14 bases between them. Per germline, CDR1 MNHEY and CDR2 SVGEGT. CDR3: CASTFDRSSYNEQFF. The CDR3 DNA is TGTGCCAGCACCTTCGACCGAAGTTCCTACAATGAGCAGTTCTTC.

The chain links TRBV2 to TRBJ2-5, with a tentative D call TRBD2 (6 bases). The CDR3 sequence is 15 residues long. CDR1 SNHLY and CDR2 FYNNEI come from the germline V gene. The V gene lost 5 bases and the J gene lost 5 bases, with 18 bases spanning the gap. The CDR3 spells CASSRTGTLQETQYF. The CDR3 nucleotides read TGTGCCAGCAGTCGTACCGGGACTTTACAGGAGACCCAGTACTTC.

This chain links TRBV3-1 with TRBJ1-3; D may be TRBD1 (5 bases). Per the germline V gene, CDR1 is LGHDT and CDR2 is YNNKEL (reference sequence). V was cut by 5 bases and J by 3 bases, with 11 bases left in between. CDR3 length equals 14 residues. CDR3 region: CASSWGSFGNTIYF. CDR3 bases: TGTGCCAGCAGCTGGGGGAGCTTTGGAAACACCATATATTTT.

The genes are TRBV5-1 and TRBJ2-7; no clear D gene. The germline V and J ends were trimmed by 2 bases and 2 bases, with 8 bases remaining between them. The CDR3 covers 13 residues. Germline CDR1 is SGHRS and CDR2 is YFSETQ. The CDR3 loop reads CASSFHPTYEQYF. The CDR3 DNA reads as TGCGCCAGCAGCTTCCACCCAACCTACGAGCAGTACTTC.

This clonotype appeared a few times. This sequence joins TRBV10-3 and TRBJ1-4; 9 nucleotides line up with TRBD1. V lost 0 bases, J lost 8 bases, and 4 bases stayed unmatched. Germline CDR1 reads ENHRY; CDR2 reads SYGVKD. The CDR3 is 15 amino acids. This CDR3 reads CAISESGQGQEKLFF. The DNA for the CDR3 is TGTGCCATCAGTGAGTCGGGACAGGGTCAGGAAAAACTGTTTTTT.

At least ten counts were recorded for this clonotype. This chain links TRBV11-1 with TRBJ2-2, with no clear D. Per germline, CDR1 SGHAT and CDR2 FQDESV (reference sequence). The CDR3 has 11 residues. V was clipped by 5 bases and J by 4 bases, with 2 bases between them. In nucleotides, the CDR3 is TGTGCCAGCAGCCTCACCGGGGAGCTGTTTTTT. Translating it yields CASSLTGELFF.

This clonotype was seen a single time. The CDR3 coding sequence is TGTGCCAGTACCCTCCTGGGGTGGGGAATGAACACTGAAGCTTTCTTT. It specifies CASTLLGWGMNTEAFF. The rearrangement joins TRBV19 to TRBJ1-1; D is unresolved. The CDR3 covers 16 residues. Per germline, CDR1 LNHDA and CDR2 SQIVND (reference sequence). V was clipped by 7 bases and J by 0 bases, with 18 bases between them. Combining the CDR3 with reference TRBV19 and TRBJ1-1 gives the whole variable domain DGGITQSPKYLFRKEGQNVTLSCEQNLNHDAMYWYRQDPGQGLRLIYYSQIVNDFQKGDIAEGYSVSREKKESFPLTVTSAQKNPTAFYLCASTLLGWGMNTEAFFGQGTRLTVV.

This chain uses TRBV12-3 or TRBV12-4 with TRBJ1-5; D may be TRBD1 (6 bases). There are 16 residues in the CDR3. The ends were cut back, 3 bases at V and 7 bases at J, with 19 bases in the middle. The chain's CDR3 is CASSFDGGSGAQPQHF. The CDR3 bases are TGTGCCAGCAGTTTTGATGGGGGGTCAGGGGCGCAGCCCCAGCATTTT.

In its sample, this clonotype was seen a few times. The rearrangement joins TRBV12-3 or TRBV12-4 to TRBJ1-4, with D unresolved. V gave up 4 bases and J gave up 5 bases, with 8 bases separating them. The CDR3 is made up of 13 amino acids. The CDR3 protein is CASSWRTNEKLFF. In nucleotides, the CDR3 is TGTGCCAGCAGTTGGAGAACGAATGAAAAACTGTTTTTT.

This clonotype was observed a single time. This chain connects TRBV7-2 to TRBJ2-4; TRBD1 or TRBD2 may be the D gene (5 bases each). The ends were cut back, 1 base at V and 8 bases at J, with 12 bases in the middle. Germline lookup yields CDR1 SGHTA and CDR2 FQGNSA. The CDR3 is 14 residues long. The CDR3 nucleotides read TGTGCCAGCAGCTTAGGGGGGAGAGGTGACATTCAGTACTTC. Its protein product is CASSLGGRGDIQYF.

This clonotype was found a few times. The chain employs TRBV7-3 and TRBJ2-5; 10 nucleotides agree with TRBD2. The CDR3 is 17 amino acids. After removal of 5 bases from V and 4 bases from J, the junction contained 13 bases not matched to a gene. Germline CDR1 is SGHTA and CDR2 is FQGTGA. The CDR3 bases are TGTGCCAGCAGCAAAGGGGCTCTAGCGGGAGTGGGAGAGACCCAGTACTTC. Its translation: CASSKGALAGVGETQYF.

The genes are TRBV7-6 and TRBJ2-1, with TRBD2 matching 16 bases. The V gene's germline CDR1 is SGHVS and CDR2 FNYEAQ. The CDR3 length is 17 residues. V lost 8 bases to trimming and J lost 7 bases; unmatched junction nucleotides: 11. The CDR3 DNA reads TGTGCCAGCGGCCCATCCGGGACTAGCGGGAGGGCTAATGAGCAGTTCTTC. Translating it yields CASGPSGTSGRANEQFF.

This clonotype was found a few times. Germline is not matched at one junction end, which may reflect a read error. The V call is TRBV5-1, the J call TRBJ2-1; tentatively, D is TRBD2 (6 bases). This CDR3 spans 14 amino acids. Per the germline V gene, CDR1 is SGHRS and CDR2 is YFSETQ. The CDR3 protein is CASSYGDSHNEQFF. CDR3 nucleotides: TGCGCCAGCAGCTACGGGGACTCCCACAATGAGCAGTTCTTC.

With regard to this clonotype: The junction departs from the called germline gene at one end, perhaps through a read error. The chain links TRBV20-1 to TRBJ2-1, with 12 bases fitting TRBD2. CDR1 and CDR2 (germline): DFQATT, SNEGSKA (reference sequence). The CDR3 consists of 15 residues. CDR3 loop: CSAKTSGSSYNVQFF. In nucleotides, the CDR3 is TGCAGTGCTAAGACTAGCGGGAGTTCCTACAATGTGCAGTTCTTC.

CDR3 region: CATSREGTGVNQPQHF. CDR3 DNA: TGTGCCACCAGCAGAGAAGGGACAGGGGTAAATCAGCCCCAGCATTTT. This chain connects TRBV15 to TRBJ1-5; 10 bases align to TRBD1. CDR1 and CDR2 (germline): LNHNV, YYDKDF (reference sequence). The CDR3 extends over 16 amino acids. V lost 0 bases and J lost 4; bases outside the gene matches: 3.

This clonotype was recorded at least ten times. The chain is built from TRBV7-2 and TRBJ1-1, with D maybe TRBD1 (5 bases). V gave up 1 base and J gave up 10 bases, with 19 bases separating them. The CDR3 totals 15 residues. Germline V CDR1 and CDR2: SGHTA, FQGNSA. CDR3 amino acids: CASSLVSGPQGGAFF. As DNA, the CDR3 is TGTGCCAGCAGCTTAGTGTCCGGGCCCCAGGGTGGAGCTTTCTTT.

This chain connects TRBV2 to TRBJ1-2; tentative D call: TRBD1 (6 bases). Germline CDR1 reads SNHLY; CDR2 reads FYNNEI. The CDR3 runs 14 residues. Trimming took off 3 bases at V and 7 bases at J, with 15 bases between the two ends. DNA for the CDR3: TGTGCCAGCAGTGATGAGGCAGGGGTTAGTGGCTACACCTTC. This encodes CASSDEAGVSGYTF.